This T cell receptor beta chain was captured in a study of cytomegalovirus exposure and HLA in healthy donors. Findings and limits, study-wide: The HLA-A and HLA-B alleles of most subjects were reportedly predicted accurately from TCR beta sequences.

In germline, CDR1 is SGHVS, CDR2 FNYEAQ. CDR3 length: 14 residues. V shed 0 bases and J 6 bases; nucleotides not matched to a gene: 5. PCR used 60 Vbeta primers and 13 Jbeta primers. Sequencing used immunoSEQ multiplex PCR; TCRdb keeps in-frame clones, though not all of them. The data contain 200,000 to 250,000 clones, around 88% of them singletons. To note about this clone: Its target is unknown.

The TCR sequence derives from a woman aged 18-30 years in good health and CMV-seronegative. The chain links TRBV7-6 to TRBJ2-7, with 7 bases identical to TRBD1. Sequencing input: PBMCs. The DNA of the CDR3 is TGTGCCAGCAGCTTAGCGTACAGGGGTCTCGAGCAGTACTTC. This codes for CASSLAYRGLEQYF.